The 12 T cell receptor beta chains reported below all come from one sample, sequenced in a study of spatial heterogeneity in lung cancer. MiXCR was run by TCRdb on the 5' RACE reads, yielding one entry per CDR3 protein. The sample includes over 50,000 distinct CDR3 sequences, under 7.5% of them seen just once. Time point in this sample: sample taken at primary tumor resection. The starting material was PBMCs, obtained at surgery. These TCRs come from a female donor with early-stage non-small cell lung cancer.

V usage is TRBV20-1 and J usage is TRBJ1-5; 11 nucleotides match TRBD1. With V trimmed by 0 bases and J by 1 base, 5 bases remained unmatched. This CDR3 spans 17 amino acids. In germline, CDR1 is DFQATT, CDR2 SNEGSKA (reference sequence). CDR3 sequence (DNA): TGCAGTGCTAGAGATGGGGGACAGGGGGAAAGCAATCAGCCCCAGCATTTT. Its protein is CSARDGGQGESNQPQHF.

This clonotype was found many times. V usage is TRBV12-3 or TRBV12-4 and J usage is TRBJ2-7; unclear D gene. The CDR3 totals 11 residues. Trimming left V 4 bases short and J 6 bases short, with 7 bases between. CDR3 nucleotides: TGTGCCAGCAGTTCATGGGGCGAGCAGTACTTC. Translating gives CASSSWGEQYF.

The chain links TRBV7-2 to TRBJ2-5, with unresolved D. V dropped 3 bases and J dropped 5 bases, with 4 bases sitting between them. Germline CDR1 and CDR2: SGHTA and FQGNSA. There are 11 residues in the CDR3. In DNA, the CDR3 is TGTGCCAGCAGCTTTTATGAGACCCAGTACTTC. As protein: CASSFYETQYF.

There are many counts of this clonotype. The rearrangement links TRBV12-3 or TRBV12-4 to TRBJ2-7; TRBD1 agrees at 8 bases. V shed 3 bases, J shed 6 bases, and the junction held 7 bases outside the gene matches. This CDR3 contains 14 residues. This chain's CDR3 is CASSLGTGPGEQYV. DNA for the CDR3: TGTGCCAGCAGTTTGGGGACAGGCCCGGGCGAGCAGTACGTC.

This clonotype was found many times. The chain has TRBV5-4 and TRBJ2-7; D is unresolved. Germline values: CDR1 SGHNT, CDR2 YYREEE (reference sequence). The CDR3 is made up of 14 amino acids. The V end lost 0 bases, the J end lost 2 bases, and 9 bases lay between the germline ends. CDR3 residues: CASSLGGTTYEQYF. DNA for the CDR3: TGTGCCAGCAGCTTGGGTGGCACCACCTACGAGCAGTACTTC. Combining the CDR3 with reference TRBV5-4 and TRBJ2-7 gives the whole variable domain ETGVTQSPTHLIKTRGQQVTLRCSSQSGHNTVSWYQQALGQGPQFIFQYYREEENGRGNFPPRFSGLQFPNYSSELNVNALELDDSALYLCASSLGGTTYEQYFGPGTRLTVT.

This clonotype was counted a few times. CDR3 protein: CASSYTGLRTSGTYNEQFF. The CDR3 DNA is TGTGCCAGCAGTTACACAGGGTTGCGGACTAGCGGGACCTACAATGAGCAGTTCTTC. This chain uses TRBV6-6 with TRBJ2-1; 12 bases are shared with TRBD2. Germline V gene data show CDR1 as MNHNY and CDR2 as SVGAGI (reference sequence). This CDR3 spans 19 amino acids. J was trimmed by 2 bases and V by 2 bases; bases with no gene match: 10.

This clonotype appeared many times. The chain uses TRBV5-1 and TRBJ1-6; TRBD1 is a possible D gene (6 bases). The CDR3 sequence is 18 residues long. V gave up 0 bases and J gave up 0 bases, with 13 bases separating them. Germline V gives CDR1 SGHRS, CDR2 YFSETQ. The CDR3 DNA reads as TGCGCCAGCAGCTTGGGGCCAGGGGATAGCTCCTATAATTCACCCCTCCACTTT. It encodes CASSLGPGDSSYNSPLHF.

The J gene is TRBJ2-2, the V gene TRBV15, with 7 bases fitting TRBD2. Germline V gene data show CDR1 as LNHNV and CDR2 as YYDKDF (reference sequence). Trimming took 7 bases from V and 6 from J; bases not matched to a gene: 8. The CDR3 is made up of 14 amino acids. The CDR3 is CATNKAGEAGELFF. CDR3 in DNA: TGTGCCACCAATAAGGCGGGAGAGGCCGGGGAGCTGTTTTTT.

The chain combines TRBV14 with TRBJ2-1, with 7 bases aligning to TRBD2. Looked up from germline, CDR1 is SGHDN and CDR2 is FVKESK. After removal of 1 base from V and 9 bases from J, the junction contained 6 bases not matched to a gene. The CDR3 runs to 14 residues. CDR3 residues: CASSQAIAGTEQFF. CDR3 bases: TGTGCCAGCAGCCAAGCCATAGCGGGCACTGAGCAGTTCTTC.

A few counts support this clonotype. The chain employs TRBV7-9 and TRBJ2-7; D may be TRBD2 (5 bases). Deletions cut 4 bases from V and 4 bases from J, with 11 bases between. CDR1 is SEHNR and CDR2 is FQNEAQ in the germline V gene (reference sequence). This CDR3 spans 13 amino acids. For the CDR3, the DNA is TGTGCCAGCAGCTCGGGAACATTTTACGAGCAGTACTTC. This sequence encodes CASSSGTFYEQYF.

V gene TRBV5-4 combines with J gene TRBJ2-4; D gene ambiguous. Trimming removed 0 bases at V and 0 bases at J, with 4 bases between. The V gene's germline CDR1 is SGHNT and CDR2 YYREEE (reference sequence). The CDR3 has 14 residues. The CDR3 bases are TGTGCCAGCAGCTTGGCTCTAGCCAAAAACATTCAGTACTTC. Its translation: CASSLALAKNIQYF. The whole variable domain, remainder taken from reference TRBV5-4 and TRBJ2-4, is ETGVTQSPTHLIKTRGQQVTLRCSSQSGHNTVSWYQQALGQGPQFIFQYYREEENGRGNFPPRFSGLQFPNYSSELNVNALELDDSALYLCASSLALAKNIQYFGAGTRLSVL.

Many counts were recorded for this clonotype. This chain joins TRBV2 and TRBJ1-2; D call uncertain. Trimming cost V 6 bases and J 4 bases, with 9 bases left between them. Per germline, CDR1 SNHLY and CDR2 FYNNEI. This CDR3 is built from 12 residues. CDR3 nucleotide sequence: TGTGCCAGCAGCCGGCCGGGCTATGGCTACACCTTC. Translation gives CASSRPGYGYTF. The full variable domain, rest sourced from reference TRBV2 and TRBJ1-2, is EPEVTQTPSHQVTQMGQEVILRCVPISNHLYFYWYRQILGQKVEFLVSFYNNEISEKSEIFDDQFSVERPDGSNFTLKIRSTKLEDSAMYFCASSRPGYGYTFGSGTRLTVV.